This passage covers 5 T cell receptor beta chains from one sample sequenced in a study of blood T cell repertoires in COVID-19. Here immunoSEQ multiplex PCR was the method, and the copy in TCRdb shows in-frame clones only, minus some. The table lists 110,000 or so clones, approximately 87% of them singletons. Specimen: peripheral blood. The receptors were gathered from a man aged 60-69 years with acute or convalescent COVID-19.

The rearrangement uses TRBV15 and TRBJ1-2; D gene ambiguous. This CDR3 has 14 amino acids. Trimming took 0 bases from V and 4 from J, leaving 9 bases between them. Germline CDR1 is LNHNV and CDR2 is YYDKDF (reference sequence). In DNA, the CDR3 is TGTGCCACCAGCAGAGATGAGGGCTTCTATGGCTACACCTTC. This codes for CATSRDEGFYGYTF.

The chain employs TRBV4-2 and TRBJ2-5; TRBD2 agrees at 8 bases. CDR3 size: 16 residues. Germline V gene data show CDR1 as LGHNA and CDR2 as YNFKEQ. Trimming took 0 bases from V and 5 from J; bases not matched to a gene: 8. The CDR3 here is CASSQEGLAGLETQYF. CDR3 DNA sequence: TGTGCCAGCAGCCAAGAGGGGCTAGCGGGTCTGGAGACCCAGTACTTC.

The chain joins TRBV28 to TRBJ2-6; 7 bases map to TRBD1. The CDR3 consists of 17 residues. Germline assignment: CDR1 MDHEN and CDR2 SYDVKM. The V and J ends lost 3 bases and 2 bases, in that order; junction bases with no gene match: 7. This CDR3 reads CASSLPLTGTGANVLTF. The CDR3 nucleotides are TGTGCCAGCAGTTTGCCGCTGACAGGGACTGGGGCCAACGTCCTGACTTTC.

In this sample, this clone turned up once. The genes are TRBV12-5 and TRBJ1-5; no reliable D call. Germline assignment: CDR1 LGHNT and CDR2 FRNRAP. V was clipped by 1 base and J by 3 bases, with 4 bases between them. CDR3 length: 13 residues. The CDR3 reads CASGLGLNQPQHF. The DNA of the CDR3 is TGTGCTAGTGGTTTGGGTCTCAATCAGCCCCAGCATTTT.

The chain couples TRBV2 to TRBJ2-7; D not resolved. This CDR3 has 14 residues. Per the germline V gene, CDR1 is SNHLY and CDR2 is FYNNEI. V lost 3 bases to trimming and J lost 2 bases, with 11 bases between them. The DNA for the CDR3 is TGTGCCAGCAGTGACAGTCAAGTACCCTACGAGCAGTACTTC. Its protein product is CASSDSQVPYEQYF.